Below are 22 T cell receptor beta chains sequenced from a single sample in a study of HIV-infected children after antiretroviral therapy interruption. Treatment meaning: PENTA 11 planned treatment interruption arm or continuous ART arm. A 3' RACE protocol on RNA, with unique molecular identifiers, produced the TCR library. TCRdb reanalysed the 3' RACE reads using MiXCR and keeps one entry per CDR3 protein. Of 70,000 to 90,000 distinct CDR3 sequences listed, 5.5% to 8.5% are singletons. Material: CD45RA+ CD4+ T cells from PBMCs, pooled from several time points, obtained from a donor given antiretroviral therapy, either interrupted or continuous. Sample subset: naive CD4+ CD45RA+ CD45RO- T cells. The source of these receptors is a pool of human donors with HIV.

This clonotype has a count of ten or more. The chain couples TRBV19 to TRBJ2-3; D is unresolved. Deletions cut 5 bases from V and 1 base from J, with 16 bases between. Looked up from germline, CDR1 is LNHDA and CDR2 is SQIVND (reference sequence). CDR3 length: 16 residues. The DNA for the CDR3 is TGTGCCAGTAGTGCCCACAACACACTTGGCACAGATACGCAGTATTTT. This encodes CASSAHNTLGTDTQYF.

This clonotype has ten or more counts. This chain connects TRBV5-1 to TRBJ2-7; 7 positions match TRBD1. CDR3 size: 13 residues. Germline V gene sequence: CDR1 SGHRS, CDR2 YFSETQ. J was trimmed by 3 bases and V by 4 bases; bases with no gene match: 4. Written as DNA, the CDR3 is TGCGCCAGCAGCCTCGGACAGGTCTACGAGCAGTACTTC. Translated: CASSLGQVYEQYF. The whole variable domain, filled in from reference TRBV5-1 and TRBJ2-7, reads KAGVTQTPRYLIKTRGQQVTLSCSPISGHRSVSWYQQTPGQGLQFLFEYFSETQRNKGNFPGRFSGRQFSNSRSEMNVSTLELGDSALYLCASSLGQVYEQYFGPGTRLTVT.

This clonotype was seen ten or more times. V is TRBV6-1 and J is TRBJ1-2; D gene unclear. The V gene's germline CDR1 is MNHNS and CDR2 SASEGT. V lost 3 bases, J lost 4 bases, and 12 bases lay in between. The CDR3 extends over 14 amino acids. The CDR3 spells CASSESPVPYGYTF. In DNA, the CDR3 is TGTGCCAGCAGTGAGAGTCCCGTTCCCTATGGCTACACCTTC.

This clonotype showed up many times. J is TRBJ2-7 and V is TRBV5-1; 11 nucleotides line up with TRBD2. The CDR3 is 16 amino acids. Trimming cost V 4 bases and J 3 bases; bases outside gene matches: 9. CDR1 and CDR2 (germline): SGHRS, YFSETQ. The DNA for the CDR3 is TGCGCCAGCAGCACATCCGGGACTAGCGGATACTACGAGCAGTACTTC. It specifies CASSTSGTSGYYEQYF.

This clonotype was observed at least ten times. This chain's CDR3 is CSATTGDQPQHF. Here the CDR3 DNA reads TGCAGCGCTACGACAGGGGATCAGCCCCAGCATTTT. The J gene is TRBJ1-5, the V gene TRBV29-1; 8 nucleotides line up with TRBD1. Germline-derived CDR1 and CDR2 are SQVTM and ANQGSEA. This CDR3 spans 12 amino acids. With 7 bases clipped from V and 5 bases from J, the junction kept 4 bases outside the gene matches. The whole variable domain, filled in from reference TRBV29-1 and TRBJ1-5, reads SAVISQKPSRDICQRGTSLTIQCQVDSQVTMMFWYRQQPGQSLTLIATANQGSEATYESGFVIDKFPISRPNLTFSTLTVSNMSPEDSSIYLCSATTGDQPQHFGDGTRLSIL.

This clonotype was counted at least ten times. The chain recombines TRBV10-1 with TRBJ2-7; D perhaps matches TRBD2 (5 bases). CDR1 and CDR2 from the germline V gene are WNHNN and SYGVQD (reference sequence). The CDR3 contains 14 residues. V was pared by 4 bases and J by 2 bases, with 12 bases between. In DNA form, the CDR3 reads TGCGCCAGCAGTGTACGGGGTCGGCCCTACGAGCAGTACTTC. This gives the protein CASSVRGRPYEQYF.

This clonotype was seen ten or more times. Mismatch with germline at one junction end may stem from a read error. This sequence joins TRBV5-1 and TRBJ2-5; no definite D call. CDR1 is SGHRS and CDR2 is YFSETQ in the germline V gene. The CDR3 runs to 12 residues. CDR3 amino acids: CASSLYQETQYF. CDR3 sequence (DNA): TGCGCCAGCAGCTTGTACCAAGAGACTCAGTACTTC.

This clonotype was observed many times. This chain links TRBV12-3 or TRBV12-4 with TRBJ2-1; 7 nucleotides agree with TRBD1. The V segment lost 5 bases and the J segment 7 bases; nucleotides outside the gene matches: 5. This CDR3 has 13 amino acids. CDR3 sequence: CASSPTGWNEQFF. CDR3 nucleotide sequence: TGTGCCAGCAGTCCGACAGGGTGGAATGAGCAGTTCTTC.

This clonotype has a count of ten or more. CDR3 sequence reads: CASSNDRSYTF. CDR3 DNA: TGTGCCAGCAGCAACGACCGCAGCTACACCTTC. This sequence joins TRBV6-6 and TRBJ1-2; D remains unclear. This CDR3 comprises 11 residues. V shed 6 bases and J shed 9 bases, with 11 bases lying between them. The germline V gene has CDR1 MNHNY and CDR2 SVGAGI (reference sequence).

This clonotype was seen at least ten times. V gene TRBV20-1 combines with J gene TRBJ2-5; 7 bases map to TRBD2. The trim removed 3 bases at V and 2 bases at J, leaving 6 bases unmatched. This CDR3 region has 14 residues. Germline V gene sequence: CDR1 DFQATT, CDR2 SNEGSKA (reference sequence). The DNA for the CDR3 is TGCAGTGCTAGTGCTCCGGGACTACAAGAGACCCAGTACTTC. Translated, it gives CSASAPGLQETQYF.

This clonotype was seen a few times. The chain is built from TRBV2 and TRBJ2-1, with D unresolved. This CDR3 contains 11 residues. V was clipped by 2 bases and J by 7 bases, with 3 bases between them. In germline, CDR1 is SNHLY, CDR2 FYNNEI. The CDR3 DNA reads as TGTGCCAGCAGTGAAAGAAATGAGCAGTTCTTC. Its translation is CASSERNEQFF.

This clonotype has ten or more counts. This chain joins TRBV5-1 and TRBJ2-3; TRBD2 agrees at 8 bases. The CDR3 covers 15 residues. V lost 7 bases to trimming and J lost 3 bases; unmatched junction nucleotides: 10. Germline V gene data show CDR1 as SGHRS and CDR2 as YFSETQ. CDR3 sequence (DNA): TGCGCCAGCCGACCTCGGGGGGGGCCGACAGATACGCAGTATTTT. Amino acid sequence: CASRPRGGPTDTQYF.

The sample holds many counts of this clonotype. This chain connects TRBV7-6 to TRBJ2-7; D is tentatively TRBD1 or TRBD2 (5 bases each). The CDR3 extends over 14 amino acids. In germline, CDR1 is SGHVS, CDR2 FNYEAQ. Trimming removed 3 bases at V and 3 bases at J, with 12 bases between. Written as DNA, the CDR3 is TGTGCCAGCAGCTTGGCCCGGGACCTCTACGAGCAGTACTTC. It encodes CASSLARDLYEQYF. Supplemented by reference TRBV7-6 and TRBJ2-7, the full variable domain reads GAGVSQSPRYKVTKRGQDVALRCDPISGHVSLYWYRQALGQGPEFLTYFNYEAQQDKSGLPNDRFSAERPEGSISTLTIQRTEQRDSAMYRCASSLARDLYEQYFGPGTRLTVT.

This clonotype was counted many times. J is TRBJ2-7 and V is TRBV5-1, with 10 bases fitting TRBD1. CDR3 length equals 15 residues. CDR1 and CDR2 (germline): SGHRS, YFSETQ. The J segment lost 3 bases and the V segment lost 1 base, leaving 4 bases of the junction unmatched. The CDR3 region is CASSLMTGGVYEQYF. For the CDR3, the DNA is TGCGCCAGCAGCTTGATGACAGGGGGCGTCTACGAGCAGTACTTC.

The chain carries TRBV10-3 and TRBJ2-3; 9 bases align to TRBD1. The CDR3 has 14 residues. From germline, CDR1 is ENHRY and CDR2 SYGVKD. The V and J ends lost 7 bases and 3 bases, in that order; junction bases with no gene match: 5. Written as DNA, the CDR3 is TGTGCCATCAACCAAGACAGGGGGACAGATACGCAGTATTTT. This sequence encodes CAINQDRGTDTQYF.

The J gene is TRBJ1-1, the V gene TRBV15; no definite D call. Germline lookup yields CDR1 LNHNV and CDR2 YYDKDF (reference sequence). The CDR3 has 14 amino acids. The V end was cut by 0 bases, the J end by 4 bases, with 9 bases between. CDR3 region: CATSRDRGPTEAFF. The DNA of the CDR3 is TGTGCCACCAGCAGAGATCGTGGACCCACTGAAGCTTTCTTT.

The chain employs TRBV2 and TRBJ2-7; 14 nucleotides align to TRBD2. The CDR3 extends over 16 amino acids. V was clipped by 5 bases and J by 9 bases; unmatched bases: 12. Germline V gene data show CDR1 as SNHLY and CDR2 as FYNNEI. DNA for the CDR3: TGTGCCAGCAGTCCCACGGGACTAGCGGGAGCAAGCGGGCAGTACTTC. This translates into CASSPTGLAGASGQYF.

This clonotype has a count of ten or more. This chain uses TRBV12-3 or TRBV12-4 with TRBJ1-3; D unresolved. The ends were cut back, 4 bases at V and 4 bases at J, with 11 bases in the middle. The CDR3 extends over 14 amino acids. CDR3 bases: TGTGCCAGCAGTTCTCGAGACTTGGGAAACACCATATATTTT. This sequence encodes CASSSRDLGNTIYF.

The V gene is TRBV10-3, the J gene TRBJ2-7, with D tentatively TRBD1 or TRBD2 (7 bases each). V was trimmed by 10 bases and J by 1 base, leaving 20 bases between them. The CDR3 runs 15 residues. Germline CDR1 ENHRY, CDR2 SYGVKD. Here the CDR3 reads CATSTSGTASYEQYF. The CDR3 coding sequence is TGTGCCACGTCAACCAGCGGGACAGCTTCCTACGAGCAGTACTTC.

This clonotype has at least ten counts. V gene TRBV7-2 combines with J gene TRBJ2-3, with 9 bases fitting TRBD2. V lost 2 bases, J lost 4 bases, and 10 bases stayed unmatched. CDR1 and CDR2 from the germline V gene are SGHTA and FQGNSA. The CDR3 runs to 17 residues. The CDR3 spells CASSLPGLARASDTQYF. In nucleotides, the CDR3 is TGTGCCAGCAGCTTACCCGGACTAGCGAGAGCCTCAGATACGCAGTATTTT.

This clonotype was counted ten times or more. The chain has TRBV2 and TRBJ2-4; maybe TRBD1 (6 bases). CDR1 SNHLY and CDR2 FYNNEI come from the germline V gene. This CDR3 comprises 14 residues. Trimming removed 8 bases at V and 4 bases at J, with 15 bases between. CDR3: CASGLRTAKNIQYF. DNA for the CDR3: TGTGCCAGCGGGCTTCGGACAGCTAAAAACATTCAGTACTTC.

This clonotype has at least ten counts. The chain joins TRBV5-1 to TRBJ2-3; TRBD2 agrees at 13 bases. The CDR3 runs 17 residues. Per the germline V gene, CDR1 is SGHRS and CDR2 is YFSETQ. V lost 3 bases, J lost 4 bases, and 8 bases stayed unmatched. The chain's CDR3 is CASSSGLAGALPDTQYF. CDR3 nucleotide sequence: TGCGCCAGCAGCTCTGGACTAGCGGGGGCCCTACCAGATACGCAGTATTTT.